The 19 T cell receptor beta chains below all came from one sample that was sequenced in a study of cytomegalovirus exposure and HLA in healthy donors. It was with 60 Vbeta and 13 Jbeta primers that the PCR ran. The data were produced by immunoSEQ multiplex PCR, yet TCRdb's version contains in-frame clones alone and is incomplete. Seen here are about 92,000 clones, under 85% observed once, and the top ten hold around 7.5%. Sequenced: PBMCs. These receptors came from a middle-aged man in good health and CMV-seropositive.

The chain links TRBV7-2 to TRBJ1-6; D possibly corresponds to TRBD1 (5 bases). CDR3 size: 15 residues. Looked up from germline, CDR1 is SGHTA and CDR2 is FQGNSA. Deletions cut 1 base from V and 11 bases from J, with 15 bases between. The CDR3 bases are TGTGCCAGCAGCTTAGATGGGGCCCTTGGGGCACCCCTCCACTTT. It encodes CASSLDGALGAPLHF.

The chain joins TRBV6-5 to TRBJ2-3; TRBD1 might be the D (5 bases). The germline V gene encodes CDR1 MNHEY and CDR2 SVGAGI. Trimming stripped 6 bases from V and 3 bases from J, with 13 bases between. The CDR3 length is 14 residues. The CDR3: CASRQGSGTDTQYF. CDR3 DNA sequence: TGTGCCAGCAGGCAGGGTAGTGGGACAGATACGCAGTATTTT.

The chain uses TRBV7-8 and TRBJ2-2; D remains unclear. Trimming removed 1 base at V and 0 bases at J, with 6 bases between. CDR3 length equals 15 residues. Per the germline V gene, CDR1 is SGHVS and CDR2 is FQNEAQ. The CDR3 spells CASSLDSTNTGELFF. CDR3 DNA sequence: TGTGCCAGCAGCTTAGACAGCACGAACACCGGGGAGCTGTTTTTT.

The chain is built from TRBV21-1 and TRBJ1-4; the table's D call, TRBD1, was not checked against the DNA. TRBV21-1 corresponds to a pseudogene. The CDR3 loop spans 15 amino acids. The CDR3 here is CASSAYRGRAEKLFF. The CDR3 nucleotides read TGTGCCAGCAGCGCGTACAGGGGGCGCGCTGAAAAACTGTTTTTT.

CDR3 nucleotide sequence: TGTGCCTGGAGTCGTACAGGGGAGCAGTACTTC. Its protein is CAWSRTGEQYF. The V call is TRBV30, the J call TRBJ2-5; 7 bases match TRBD1. The CDR3 sequence is 11 residues long. CDR1 is GTSNPN, CDR2 SVGIG, per germline (reference sequence). The V segment lost 2 bases and the J segment 11 bases; nucleotides outside the gene matches: 5. The complete variable domain, with remaining parts taken from reference TRBV30 and TRBJ2-5, reads SQTIHQWPATLVQPVGSPLSLECTVEGTSNPNLYWYRQAAGRGLQLLFYSVGIGQISSEVPQNLSASRPQDRQFILSSKKLLLSDSGFYLCAWSRTGEQYFGPGTRLLVL.

The J gene is TRBJ2-1, the V gene TRBV2; D is possibly TRBD2 (5 bases). V lost 4 bases, J lost 2 bases, and 18 bases lay in between. Germline assignment: CDR1 SNHLY and CDR2 FYNNEI. The CDR3 contains 17 residues. The CDR3 sequence: CASSAQAAGSTYNEQFF. The CDR3 region has the DNA TGTGCCAGCAGTGCCCAAGCGGCCGGTTCCACCTACAATGAGCAGTTCTTC.

This clone came up a few times. The rearrangement joins TRBV9 to TRBJ2-3; D might be TRBD1 (5 bases). Germline CDR1 SGDLS, CDR2 YYNGEE. With 2 bases removed from V and 0 bases from J, the gap between germline ends came to 7 bases. The CDR3 consists of 14 residues. CDR3 in amino acids: CASSVRVSTDTQYF. The CDR3 bases are TGTGCCAGCAGCGTCAGGGTTAGCACAGATACGCAGTATTTT.

The genes are TRBV19 and TRBJ2-1, with 9 bases fitting TRBD1. Trimming took 0 bases from V and 5 from J; bases not matched to a gene: 2. Germline V CDR1 and CDR2: LNHDA, SQIVND (reference sequence). The CDR3 is 15 amino acids. The CDR3 here is CASSIDGTGNNEQFF. CDR3 sequence (DNA): TGTGCCAGTAGTATAGACGGGACAGGGAACAATGAGCAGTTCTTC.

V usage is TRBV7-2 and J usage is TRBJ2-1, with TRBD2 matching over 12 bases. With 2 bases clipped from V and 9 bases from J, the junction kept 8 bases outside the gene matches. This CDR3 comprises 16 residues. In germline, CDR1 is SGHTA, CDR2 FQGNSA. The CDR3 DNA is TGTGCCAGCAGCTTAAAGACTAGCGGGGGTGGAGTTGAGCAGTTCTTC. It specifies CASSLKTSGGGVEQFF.

About this clone: One end of the junction varies from germline; a read error may be responsible. DNA for the CDR3: TGCAGCGTTGTTCTCGAAAACTATGGCTACCCCTTC. It encodes CSVVLENYGYPF. This rearrangement joins TRBV29-1 to TRBJ1-2; D is ambiguous. The length of the CDR3 is 12 residues. Germline CDR1 and CDR2: SQVTM and ANQGSEA.

J is TRBJ2-1 and V is TRBV9; 10 bases agree with TRBD2. Trimming removed 4 bases from V and 8 bases from J; junction bases left unmatched: 12. The germline V gene encodes CDR1 SGDLS and CDR2 YYNGEE. The CDR3 has 16 residues. The CDR3 nucleotides are TGTGCCAGCAGCCCCCGGGTAGCGGGGGGTTTAGATGAGCAGTTCTTC. Residues: CASSPRVAGGLDEQFF.

The gene calls are TRBV11-2 and TRBJ2-7, with 7 bases aligning to TRBD1. The CDR3 runs to 16 residues. V lost 5 bases and J lost 5; bases outside the gene matches: 15. CDR1 is SGHAT, CDR2 FQNNGV, per germline. The CDR3 reads CASSQSRDSSIDEQYF. The CDR3 bases are TGTGCCAGCAGCCAGTCCCGGGACAGCAGCATAGACGAGCAGTACTTC. The full variable domain, its missing parts supplied by reference TRBV11-2 and TRBJ2-7, is EAGVAQSPRYKIIEKRQSVAFWCNPISGHATLYWYQQILGQGPKLLIQFQNNGVVDDSQLPKDRFSAERLKGVDSTLKIQPAKLEDSAVYLCASSQSRDSSIDEQYFGPGTRLTVT.

The chain uses TRBV4-3 and TRBJ1-6; D call uncertain. The CDR3 runs to 13 residues. Germline lookup yields CDR1 LGHNA and CDR2 YSLEER. V lost 2 bases and J 8 bases, leaving 7 bases between the germline ends. The CDR3 spells CASSQKPDSPLHF. The DNA for the CDR3 is TGCGCCAGCAGCCAAAAACCAGATTCACCCCTCCACTTT.

CDR3 DNA: TGTGCCAGCAGCTCTCCTGATACTTACACAGATACGCAGTATTTT. It is translated as CASSSPDTYTDTQYF. V and J are TRBV7-9 and TRBJ2-3; D not certain. In germline, CDR1 is SEHNR, CDR2 FQNEAQ (reference sequence). With 4 bases removed from V and 2 bases from J, the gap between germline ends came to 13 bases. This CDR3 has 15 amino acids.

This clone was detected only a few times. V and J are TRBV28 and TRBJ2-1; 9 bases line up with TRBD1. The J segment lost 3 bases and the V segment lost 3 bases, leaving 3 bases of the junction unmatched. The CDR3 covers 15 residues. Germline values: CDR1 MDHEN, CDR2 SYDVKM. CDR3 coding DNA: TGTGCCAGCAGTTTCGGGACAGGGTACTACAATGAGCAGTTCTTC. It codes for CASSFGTGYYNEQFF.

V and J are TRBV9 and TRBJ1-5; D is perhaps TRBD1 (6 bases). Trimming cost V 0 bases and J 4 bases, with 11 bases left between them. This CDR3 comprises 15 residues. CDR1 and CDR2 (germline): SGDLS, YYNGEE. The CDR3 nucleotides are TGTGCCAGCAGCGTAGACACAGGGCTAAATCAGCCCCAGCATTTT. It codes for CASSVDTGLNQPQHF.

The V and J genes are TRBV5-4 and TRBJ2-2, with 10 bases identical to TRBD1. There are 16 residues in the CDR3. Trimming cost V 4 bases and J 7 bases; bases outside gene matches: 10. Germline CDR1 SGHNT, CDR2 YYREEE (reference sequence). The CDR3 DNA reads TGTGCCAGCAGCACCCTTGACAGGGGGCTTATCGGGGAGCTGTTTTTT. It is translated as CASSTLDRGLIGELFF.

The chain employs TRBV19 and TRBJ2-2; 13 bases agree with TRBD2. Per the germline V gene, CDR1 is LNHDA and CDR2 is SQIVND (reference sequence). The junction had 11 bases not matched to a gene; V was cut back by 7 bases and J by 0 bases. This CDR3 has 19 amino acids. The CDR3 DNA reads as TGTGCCAGTACCACTGTCGGACTAGCGGGAGACTCGAACACCGGGGAGCTGTTTTTT. It specifies CASTTVGLAGDSNTGELFF.

V gene TRBV29-1 combines with J gene TRBJ1-1; D might be TRBD1 (5 bases). Trimming left V 6 bases short and J 6 bases short, with 11 bases between. Germline V gene lookup returns CDR1 SQVTM and CDR2 ANQGSEA. The CDR3 runs to 11 residues. The CDR3 nucleotides read TGCAGCGTCGATCGGGGGTCTGAAGCTTTCTTT. It translates to CSVDRGSEAFF.